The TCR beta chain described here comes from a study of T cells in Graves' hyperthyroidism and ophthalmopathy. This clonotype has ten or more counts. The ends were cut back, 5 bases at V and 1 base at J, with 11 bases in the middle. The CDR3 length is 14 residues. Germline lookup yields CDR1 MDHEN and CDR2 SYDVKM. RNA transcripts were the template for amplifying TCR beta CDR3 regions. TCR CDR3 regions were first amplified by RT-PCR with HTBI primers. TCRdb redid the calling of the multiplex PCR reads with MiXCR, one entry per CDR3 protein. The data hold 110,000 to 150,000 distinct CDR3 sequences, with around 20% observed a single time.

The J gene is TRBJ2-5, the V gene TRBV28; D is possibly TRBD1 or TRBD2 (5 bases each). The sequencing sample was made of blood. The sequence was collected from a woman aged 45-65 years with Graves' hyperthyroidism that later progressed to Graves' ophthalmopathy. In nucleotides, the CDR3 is TGTGCCAGCAGTCCCCCGGGGCTCCAAGAGACCCAGTACTTC. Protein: CASSPPGLQETQYF.